These T cell receptor beta chains were read from a single sample in a study of blood T cell repertoires in COVID-19. TCRdb's table, derived via immunoSEQ multiplex PCR, lists solely in-frame clones and lacks some. The data hold 150,000 to 180,000 clones, with about 79% observed a single time. The source material was peripheral blood. These receptors were obtained from a woman in her forties or fifties with acute or convalescent COVID-19. Each CDR3 is given with its conserved first and last residue. A D gene is named only where the DNA matches it firmly. Clone size is given for some rows only: seen once, a few or many times, or a class if the clone is expanded.

d_call j_call clone_size cdr3_length v_call cdr3_aa cdr3_nt
TRBD1 TRBJ2-7 . 14 TRBV5-6 CASSISTGSYEQYF TGTGCCAGCAGCATCTCGACAGGGTCCTACGAGCAGTACTTC
. TRBJ2-3 . 15 TRBV6-5 CASHKGRGLSDTQYF TGTGCCAGCCATAAGGGGCGGGGGCTCTCAGATACGCAGTATTTT
TRBD2 TRBJ2-2 . 17 TRBV19 CASSIAVAGGKSGELFF TGTGCCAGTAGTATTGCGGTAGCGGGGGGGAAGTCCGGGGAGCTGTTTTTT
TRBD1 TRBJ2-2 . 16 TRBV9 CASSRQGAPATGELFF TGTGCCAGCAGTCGACAGGGGGCCCCGGCCACCGGGGAGCTGTTTTTT
TRBD1 TRBJ2-1 . 15 TRBV2 CASSDLQGANNEQFF TGTGCCAGCAGTGACCTACAGGGGGCGAACAATGAGCAGTTCTTC
. TRBJ2-7 . 14 TRBV5-1 CASRLIQGYGSPSF TGCGCCAGCAGGCTTATTCAGGGTTATGGATCTCCCTCCTTC
. TRBJ2-7 . 14 TRBV19 CASRKDRAHYEQYF TGTGCCAGTAGGAAGGACAGAGCCCACTACGAGCAGTACTTC
TRBD2 TRBJ2-1 . 14 TRBV18 CASSSAGGRNEQFF TGTGCCAGCTCATCAGCGGGGGGGAGGAATGAGCAGTTCTTC
TRBD1 TRBJ1-3 few 15 TRBV28 CASSAGTVSGNTIYF TGTGCCAGCAGTGCGGGGACAGTCTCTGGAAACACCATATATTTT
. TRBJ2-5 . 14 TRBV5-1 CASSLEGYQETQYF TGCGCCAGCAGCTTGGAGGGGTACCAAGAGACCCAGTACTTC
. TRBJ2-7 . 16 TRBV27 CASSLKQGAVTYEQYF TGTGCCAGCAGCTTAAAACAGGGCGCTGTTACCTACGAGCAGTACTTC
. TRBJ2-3 . 15 TRBV7-3 CASSLRGGDTDTQYF TGTGCCAGCAGCTTAAGGGGCGGGGACACAGATACGCAGTATTTT
TRBD1 TRBJ2-7 once 15 TRBV11-2 CASSSAGTGVYEQYF TGTGCCAGCAGCTCCGCCGGGACAGGGGTCTACGAGCAGTACTTC
TRBD1 TRBJ2-1 . 17 TRBV4-1 CASSQVQGARSYNEQFF TGCGCCAGCAGCCAGGTACAGGGGGCGAGGTCCTACAATGAGCAGTTCTTC
. TRBJ2-5 . 12 TRBV25-1 CASSDRVQTQYF TGTGCCAGCAGTGACCGGGTACAGACCCAGTACTTC
TRBD1 TRBJ2-7 . 14 TRBV5-1 CASSPGTEGSEQYF TGCGCCAGCAGCCCCGGGACAGAGGGGAGCGAGCAGTACTTC
. TRBJ1-4 . 16 TRBV2 CASSVRTVATNEKLFF TGTGCCAGCAGCGTACGGACAGTTGCAACTAATGAAAAACTGTTTTTT
TRBD2 TRBJ2-2 . 14 TRBV10-2 CASNLAGPTGELFF TGCGCCAGCAATTTAGCGGGTCCCACCGGGGAGCTGTTTTTT
TRBD2 TRBJ2-7 . 15 TRBV27 CASSSRWTSSYEQYF TGTGCCAGCAGCTCACGCTGGACTAGCAGCTACGAGCAGTACTTC
. TRBJ1-5 . 14 TRBV5-1 CASSLGGQGQPQHF TGCGCCAGCAGCTTGGGGGGGCAAGGCCAGCCCCAGCATTTT
. TRBJ1-5 . 13 TRBV5-4 CASSSSGNQPQHF TGTGCCAGCAGCTCGTCAGGCAATCAGCCCCAGCATTTT